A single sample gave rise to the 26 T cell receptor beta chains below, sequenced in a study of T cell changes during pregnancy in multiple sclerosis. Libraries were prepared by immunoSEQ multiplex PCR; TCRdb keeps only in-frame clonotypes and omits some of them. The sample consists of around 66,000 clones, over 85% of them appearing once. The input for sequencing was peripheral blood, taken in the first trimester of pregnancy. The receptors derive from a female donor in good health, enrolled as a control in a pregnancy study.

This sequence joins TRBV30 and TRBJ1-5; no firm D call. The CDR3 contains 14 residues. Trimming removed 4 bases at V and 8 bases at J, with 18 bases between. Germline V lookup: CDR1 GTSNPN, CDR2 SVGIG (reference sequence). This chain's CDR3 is CAWTNPQSYEPQHF. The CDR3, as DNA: TGTGCCTGGACCAATCCACAGTCCTATGAGCCCCAGCATTTT.

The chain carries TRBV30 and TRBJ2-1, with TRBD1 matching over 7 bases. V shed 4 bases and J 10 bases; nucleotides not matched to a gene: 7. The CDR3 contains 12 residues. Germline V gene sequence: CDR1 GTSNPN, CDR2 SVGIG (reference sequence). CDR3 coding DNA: TGTGCCTGGAATAAAGGGGGCAGGGAGCAGTTCTTC. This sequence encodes CAWNKGGREQFF. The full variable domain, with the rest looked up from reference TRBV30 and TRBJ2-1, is SQTIHQWPATLVQPVGSPLSLECTVEGTSNPNLYWYRQAAGRGLQLLFYSVGIGQISSEVPQNLSASRPQDRQFILSSKKLLLSDSGFYLCAWNKGGREQFFGPGTRLTVL.

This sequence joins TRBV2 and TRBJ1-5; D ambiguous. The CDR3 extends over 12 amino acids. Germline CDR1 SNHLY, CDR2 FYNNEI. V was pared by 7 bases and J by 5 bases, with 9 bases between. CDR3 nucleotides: TGTGCCAGCAAGAGGATGGATCAGCCCCAGCATTTT. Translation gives CASKRMDQPQHF.

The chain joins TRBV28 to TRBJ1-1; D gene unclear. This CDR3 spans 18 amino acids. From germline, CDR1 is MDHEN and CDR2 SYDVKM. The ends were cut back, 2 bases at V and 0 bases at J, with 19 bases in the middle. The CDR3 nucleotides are TGTGCCAGCAGTTTAGTGTTGTGGCAGATTAACATGAACACTGAAGCTTTCTTT. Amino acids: CASSLVLWQINMNTEAFF.

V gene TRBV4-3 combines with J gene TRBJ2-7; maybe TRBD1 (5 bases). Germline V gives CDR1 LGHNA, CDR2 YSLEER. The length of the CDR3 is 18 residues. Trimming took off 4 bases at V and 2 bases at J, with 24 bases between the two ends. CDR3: CASSLLAGPSIGAYEQYF. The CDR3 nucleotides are TGCGCCAGCAGCCTCCTCGCCGGGCCCTCGATAGGGGCCTACGAGCAGTACTTC.

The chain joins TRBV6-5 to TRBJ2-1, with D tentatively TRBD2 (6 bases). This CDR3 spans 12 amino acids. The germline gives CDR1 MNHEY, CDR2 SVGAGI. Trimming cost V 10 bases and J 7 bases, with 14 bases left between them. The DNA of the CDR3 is TGTGCCACCCGTGGAGGGACGAATGAGCAGTTCTTC. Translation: CATRGGTNEQFF.

The DNA for the CDR3 is TGCGCCAGCAGCCAAAATACGGCGAGCAGGCTATACAATGAGCAGTTCTTC. Translated: CASSQNTASRLYNEQFF. The V and J genes are TRBV4-1 and TRBJ2-1, with D hard to call. The CDR3 loop spans 17 amino acids. Trimming took off 2 bases at V and 4 bases at J, with 18 bases between the two ends. CDR1 and CDR2 from the germline V gene are MGHRA and YSYEKL.

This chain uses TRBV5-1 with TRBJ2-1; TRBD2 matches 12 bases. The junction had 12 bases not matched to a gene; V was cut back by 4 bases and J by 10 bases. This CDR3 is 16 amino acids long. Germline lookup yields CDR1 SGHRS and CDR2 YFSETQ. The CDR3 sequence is CASSVVASGGAREQFF. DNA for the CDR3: TGCGCCAGCAGCGTGGTAGCTAGCGGGGGGGCGAGGGAGCAGTTCTTC.

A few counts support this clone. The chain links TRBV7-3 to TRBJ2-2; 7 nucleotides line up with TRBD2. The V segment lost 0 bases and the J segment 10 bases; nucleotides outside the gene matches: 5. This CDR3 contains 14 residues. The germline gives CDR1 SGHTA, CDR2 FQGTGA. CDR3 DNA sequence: TGTGCCAGCAGCTTAACGACTAGCAGTGAGGAGCTGTTTTTT. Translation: CASSLTTSSEELFF.

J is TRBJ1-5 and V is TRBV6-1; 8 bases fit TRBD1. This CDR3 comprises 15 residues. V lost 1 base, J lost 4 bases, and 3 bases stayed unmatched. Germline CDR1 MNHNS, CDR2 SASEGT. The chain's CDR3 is CASSEDRGLNQPQHF. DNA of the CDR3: TGTGCCAGCAGTGAAGACAGGGGGTTGAATCAGCCCCAGCATTTT.

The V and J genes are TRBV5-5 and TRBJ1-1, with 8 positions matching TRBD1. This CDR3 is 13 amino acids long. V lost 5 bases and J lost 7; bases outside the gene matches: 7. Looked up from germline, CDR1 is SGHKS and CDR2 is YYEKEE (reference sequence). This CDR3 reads CASRVDRGGEAFF. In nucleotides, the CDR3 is TGTGCCAGCAGGGTTGACAGGGGAGGTGAAGCTTTCTTT.

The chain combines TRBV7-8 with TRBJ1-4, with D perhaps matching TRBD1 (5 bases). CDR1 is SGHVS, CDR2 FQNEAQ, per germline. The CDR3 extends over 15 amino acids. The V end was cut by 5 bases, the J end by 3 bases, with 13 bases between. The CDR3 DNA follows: TGTGCCAGCAGCGCATACAGGATCCCTAATGAAAAACTGTTTTTT. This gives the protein CASSAYRIPNEKLFF.

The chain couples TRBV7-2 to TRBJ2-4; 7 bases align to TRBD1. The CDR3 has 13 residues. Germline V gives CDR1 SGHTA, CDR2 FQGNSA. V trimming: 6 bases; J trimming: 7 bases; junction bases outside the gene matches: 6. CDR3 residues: CASSSQQGNIQYF. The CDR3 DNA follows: TGTGCCAGCAGTTCCCAACAGGGGAACATTCAGTACTTC.

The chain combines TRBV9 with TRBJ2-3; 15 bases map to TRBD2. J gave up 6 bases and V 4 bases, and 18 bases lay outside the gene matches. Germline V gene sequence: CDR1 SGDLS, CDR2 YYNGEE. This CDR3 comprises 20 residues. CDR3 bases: TGTGCCAGCAGCTTTTCCTTAGGACTAGCGGGAGGGCTGCGTCCTGATACGCAGTATTTT. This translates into CASSFSLGLAGGLRPDTQYF.

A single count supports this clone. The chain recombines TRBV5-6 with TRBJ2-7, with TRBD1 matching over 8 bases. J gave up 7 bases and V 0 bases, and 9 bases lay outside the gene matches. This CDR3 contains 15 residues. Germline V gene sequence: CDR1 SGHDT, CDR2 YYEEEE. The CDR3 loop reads CASSLGVTGVGEQYF. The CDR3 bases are TGTGCCAGCAGCTTGGGGGTGACAGGGGTGGGAGAGCAGTACTTC. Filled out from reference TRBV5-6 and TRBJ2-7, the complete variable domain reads DAGVTQSPTHLIKTRGQQVTLRCSPKSGHDTVSWYQQALGQGPQFIFQYYEEEERQRGNFPDRFSGHQFPNYSSELNVNALLLGDSALYLCASSLGVTGVGEQYFGPGTRLTVT.

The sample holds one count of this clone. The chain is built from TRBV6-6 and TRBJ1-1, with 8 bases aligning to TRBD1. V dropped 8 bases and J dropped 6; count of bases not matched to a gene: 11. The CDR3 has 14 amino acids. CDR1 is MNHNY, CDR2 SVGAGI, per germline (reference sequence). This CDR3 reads CASLDRVGTAEAFF. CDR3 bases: TGTGCCAGCTTGGACAGGGTCGGTACCGCTGAAGCTTTCTTT.

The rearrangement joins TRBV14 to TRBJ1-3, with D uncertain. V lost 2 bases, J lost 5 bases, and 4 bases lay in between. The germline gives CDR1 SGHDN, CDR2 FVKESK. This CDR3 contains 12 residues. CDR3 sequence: CASSQNRNTIYF. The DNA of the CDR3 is TGTGCCAGCAGCCAAAATAGAAACACCATATATTTT.

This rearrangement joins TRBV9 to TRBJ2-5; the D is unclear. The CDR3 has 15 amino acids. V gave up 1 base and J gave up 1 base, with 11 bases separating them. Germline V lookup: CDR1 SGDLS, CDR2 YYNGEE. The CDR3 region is CASSVLAGLQETQYF. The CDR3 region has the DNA TGTGCCAGCAGCGTATTGGCAGGTCTCCAAGAGACCCAGTACTTC.

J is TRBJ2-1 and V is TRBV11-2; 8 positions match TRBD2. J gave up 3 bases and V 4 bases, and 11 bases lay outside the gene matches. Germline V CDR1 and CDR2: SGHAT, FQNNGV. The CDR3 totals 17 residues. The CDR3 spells CASSSTLGGGSYNEQFF. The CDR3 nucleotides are TGTGCCAGCAGCTCCACCCTCGGCGGGGGGAGCTACAATGAGCAGTTCTTC.

Here the CDR3 DNA reads TGCGCCAGCAGCTTCCGGGACAGGGACCCAAGTCGGAGCTCCTACGAGCAGTACTTC. Translated: CASSFRDRDPSRSSYEQYF. The J gene is TRBJ2-7, the V gene TRBV5-1, with 9 positions matching TRBD1. This CDR3 region has 19 residues. Trimming at V came to 2 bases and at J to 0 bases, leaving 15 bases not matched to a gene. Germline V gives CDR1 SGHRS, CDR2 YFSETQ.

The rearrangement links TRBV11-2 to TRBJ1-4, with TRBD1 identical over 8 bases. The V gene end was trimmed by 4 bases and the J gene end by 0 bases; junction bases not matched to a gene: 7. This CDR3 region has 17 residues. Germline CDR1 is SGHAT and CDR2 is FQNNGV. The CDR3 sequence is CASSSGWTGSTNEKLFF. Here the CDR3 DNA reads TGTGCCAGCAGCTCAGGTTGGACAGGGTCAACTAATGAAAAACTGTTTTTT. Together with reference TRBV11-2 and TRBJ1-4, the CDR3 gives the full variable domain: EAGVAQSPRYKIIEKRQSVAFWCNPISGHATLYWYQQILGQGPKLLIQFQNNGVVDDSQLPKDRFSAERLKGVDSTLKIQPAKLEDSAVYLCASSSGWTGSTNEKLFFGSGTQLSVL.

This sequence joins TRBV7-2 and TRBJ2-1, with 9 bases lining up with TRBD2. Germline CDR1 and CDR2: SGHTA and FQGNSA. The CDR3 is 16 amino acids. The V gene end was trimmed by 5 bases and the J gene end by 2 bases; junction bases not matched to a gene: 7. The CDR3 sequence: CASSPQAGGPYNEQFF. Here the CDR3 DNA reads TGTGCCAGCAGCCCACAAGCGGGGGGTCCCTACAATGAGCAGTTCTTC.

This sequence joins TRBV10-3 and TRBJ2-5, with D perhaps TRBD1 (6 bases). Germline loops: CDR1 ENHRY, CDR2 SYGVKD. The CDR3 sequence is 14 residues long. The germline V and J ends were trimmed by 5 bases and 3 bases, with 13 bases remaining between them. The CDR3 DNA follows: TGTGCCATCAGTAAGGCCAGGGGAAAAGAGACCCAGTACTTC. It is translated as CAISKARGKETQYF.

For the CDR3, the DNA is TGTGCCAGCAGCACATACAATGAGCAGTTCTTC. Amino acid sequence: CASSTYNEQFF. The chain uses TRBV9 and TRBJ2-1; no reliable D call. Trimming cost V 4 bases and J 4 bases, with 3 bases left between them. Looked up from germline, CDR1 is SGDLS and CDR2 is YYNGEE. This CDR3 has 11 amino acids. Together with reference TRBV9 and TRBJ2-1, the CDR3 gives the full variable domain: DSGVTQTPKHLITATGQRVTLRCSPRSGDLSVYWYQQSLDQGLQFLIQYYNGEERAKGNILERFSAQQFPDLHSELNLSSLELGDSALYFCASSTYNEQFFGPGTRLTVL.

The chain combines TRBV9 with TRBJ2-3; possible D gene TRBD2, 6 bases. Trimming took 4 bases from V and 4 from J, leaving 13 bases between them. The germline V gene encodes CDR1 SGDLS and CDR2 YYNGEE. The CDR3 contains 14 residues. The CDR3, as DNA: TGTGCCAGCAGCTCCGGGGGTGGGGCAGATACGCAGTATTTT. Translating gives CASSSGGGADTQYF.

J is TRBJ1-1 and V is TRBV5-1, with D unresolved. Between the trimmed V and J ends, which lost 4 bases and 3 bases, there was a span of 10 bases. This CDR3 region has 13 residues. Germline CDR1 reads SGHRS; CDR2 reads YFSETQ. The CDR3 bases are TGCGCCAGCAGCCTAGAATTGGACACTGAAGCTTTCTTT. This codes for CASSLELDTEAFF.